One TCR beta chain is described in this entry. The data are from a study of cytomegalovirus exposure and HLA in healthy donors. The PCR was carried out with 60 Vbeta primers and 13 Jbeta primers. Profiling relied on immunoSEQ multiplex PCR, and the TCRdb table lists in-frame clones only, not all of them. Among 150,000 to 200,000 clones listed, around 83% were seen once. Germline CDR1 reads SNHLY; CDR2 reads FYNNEI. V was clipped by 4 bases and J by 7 bases; unmatched bases: 14. This CDR3 region has 16 residues. The sequenced sample was PBMCs. The rearrangement uses TRBV2 and TRBJ1-2; 8 positions agree with TRBD1. This receptor was identified in a man aged 40-49 years in good health and CMV-seropositive. The CDR3 DNA follows: TGTGCCAGCAGTGCCAACAGGGGGAACCCTAAGGGTGGCTACACCTTC. Translating it yields CASSANRGNPKGGYTF.